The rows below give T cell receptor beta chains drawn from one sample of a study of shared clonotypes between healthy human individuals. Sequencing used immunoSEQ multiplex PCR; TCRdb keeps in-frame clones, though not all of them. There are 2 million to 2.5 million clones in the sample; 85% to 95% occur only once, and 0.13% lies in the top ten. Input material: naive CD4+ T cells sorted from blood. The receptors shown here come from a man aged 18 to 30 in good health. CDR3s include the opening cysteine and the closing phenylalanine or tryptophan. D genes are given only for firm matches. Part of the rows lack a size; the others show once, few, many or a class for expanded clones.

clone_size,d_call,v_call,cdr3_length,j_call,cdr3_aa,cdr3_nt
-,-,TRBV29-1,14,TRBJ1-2,CSVGPTGSNYGYTF,TGCAGCGTGGGTCCTACAGGGAGCAACTATGGCTACACCTTC
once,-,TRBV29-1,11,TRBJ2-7,CSVNFNREQYF,TGCAGCGTTAACTTCAACAGGGAGCAGTACTTC
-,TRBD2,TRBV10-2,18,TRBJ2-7,CASSGRGLAGGPLYEQYF,TGCGCCAGCAGTGGCCGGGGACTAGCGGGAGGGCCATTGTACGAGCAGTACTTC
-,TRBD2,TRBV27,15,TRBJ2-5,CASSPLGGGQETQYF,TGTGCCAGCAGTCCCCTCGGCGGGGGCCAAGAGACCCAGTACTTC
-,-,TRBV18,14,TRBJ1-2,CASVSGRESYGYTF,TGTGCCAGCGTCTCCGGCCGGGAGAGTTATGGCTACACCTTC
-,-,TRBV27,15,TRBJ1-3,CASSSGRFSGNTIYF,TGTGCCAGCAGTTCAGGACGGTTCTCTGGAAACACCATATATTTT
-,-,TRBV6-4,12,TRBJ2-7,CASRGPSYEQYF,TGTGCCAGCCGGGGGCCCTCCTACGAGCAGTACTTC
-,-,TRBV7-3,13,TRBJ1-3,CASSLGAGNTIYF,TGTGCCAGCAGCTTAGGGGCTGGAAACACCATATATTTT
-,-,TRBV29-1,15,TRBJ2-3,CSAATGGSFTDTQYF,TGCAGCGCCGCTACGGGTGGGAGTTTCACAGATACGCAGTATTTT
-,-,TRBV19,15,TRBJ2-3,CASSPADIDTDTQYF,TGTGCCAGTTCCCCCGCGGACATTGACACAGATACGCAGTATTTT
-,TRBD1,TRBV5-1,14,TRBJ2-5,CASSLQGAPETQYF,TGCGCCAGCAGCTTACAGGGGGCGCCGGAGACCCAGTACTTC
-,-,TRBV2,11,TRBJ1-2,CASTNRAGYTF,TGTGCCAGCACAAACAGGGCTGGCTACACCTTC
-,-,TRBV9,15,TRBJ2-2,CASSVGQVNTGELFF,TGTGCCAGCAGCGTAGGACAGGTCAACACCGGGGAGCTGTTTTTT
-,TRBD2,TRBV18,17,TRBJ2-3,CASSPGTSGGITDTQYF,TGTGCCAGCTCACCTGGGACTAGCGGGGGGATCACAGATACGCAGTATTTT
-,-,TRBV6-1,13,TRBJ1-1,CASGSNRATEAFF,TGTGCCAGCGGGAGCAACAGGGCCACTGAAGCTTTCTTT
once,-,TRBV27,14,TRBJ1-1,CASSLSRKNTEAFF,TGTGCCAGCAGTTTATCGCGAAAGAACACTGAAGCTTTCTTT
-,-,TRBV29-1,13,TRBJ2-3,CSVTYPSADTQYF,TGCAGCGTTACCTATCCGTCGGCAGATACGCAGTATTTT
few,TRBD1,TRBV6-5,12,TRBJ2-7,CASSRQGREQYF,TGTGCCAGCAGTCGACAGGGTCGCGAGCAGTACTTC
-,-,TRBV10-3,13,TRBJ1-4,CAITPQPNEKLFF,TGTGCCATCACGCCGCAGCCCAATGAAAAACTGTTTTTT
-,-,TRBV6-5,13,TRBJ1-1,CASSPSVGKRRVF,TGTGCCAGCAGCCCTTCGGTGGGAAAACGGCGGGTCTTT
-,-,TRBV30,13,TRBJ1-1,CAWSDKLNTEAFF,TGTGCCTGGAGTGATAAGTTGAACACTGAAGCTTTCTTT
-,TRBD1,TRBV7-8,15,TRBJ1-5,CASSKQGAGNQPQHF,TGTGCCAGCAGTAAACAGGGGGCAGGCAATCAGCCCCAGCATTTT
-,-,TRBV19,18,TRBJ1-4,CASSKVLGIPGTNEKLFF,TGTGCCAGTAGTAAAGTATTGGGGATACCCGGGACTAATGAAAAACTGTTTTTT
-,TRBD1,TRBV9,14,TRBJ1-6,CASSVSQGGSPLHF,TGTGCCAGCAGCGTTAGTCAGGGGGGATCACCCCTCCACTTT
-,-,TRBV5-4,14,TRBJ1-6,CASSFAPGNSPLHF,TGTGCCAGCAGTTTTGCTCCAGGGAATTCACCCCTCCACTTT
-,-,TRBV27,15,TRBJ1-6,CASTQSPAANSPLHF,TGTGCCAGCACCCAATCCCCGGCGGCTAATTCACCCCTCCACTTT
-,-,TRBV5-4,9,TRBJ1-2,CASSPPWTF,TGTGCCAGCAGCCCACCGTGGACCTTC
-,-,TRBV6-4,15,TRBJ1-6,CASSDSITANSPLHF,TGTGCCAGCAGTGACTCGATCACTGCCAATTCACCCCTCCACTTT
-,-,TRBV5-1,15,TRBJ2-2,CASSLLAANTGELFF,TGCGCCAGCAGCTTGTTAGCGGCGAACACCGGGGAGCTGTTTTTT
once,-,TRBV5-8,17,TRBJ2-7,CASSFDRDRTVIYEQYF,TGTGCCAGCAGCTTCGACCGTGATAGGACAGTTATCTACGAGCAGTACTTC
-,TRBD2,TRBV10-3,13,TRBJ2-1,CASAGDSYNEQFF,TGTGCCAGCGCGGGGGACTCCTACAATGAGCAGTTCTTC
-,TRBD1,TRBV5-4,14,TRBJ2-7,CASSLAQGAREQYF,TGTGCCAGCAGCTTGGCCCAGGGGGCACGCGAGCAGTACTTC
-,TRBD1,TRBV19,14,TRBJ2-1,CATRTGSPYNEQFF,TGTGCCACCAGGACAGGGAGCCCCTACAATGAGCAGTTCTTC
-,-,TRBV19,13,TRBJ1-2,CASTPGPGGGYTF,TGTGCCAGTACCCCGGGACCGGGCGGTGGCTACACCTTC
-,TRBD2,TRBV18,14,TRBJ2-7,CASSPPGGVDELYF,TGTGCCAGCTCACCCCCCGGGGGGGTAGACGAACTGTACTTC
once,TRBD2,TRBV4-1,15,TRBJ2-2,CASSQRGALSGELFF,TGCGCCAGCAGCCAGCGGGGGGCCCTGTCCGGGGAGCTGTTTTTT
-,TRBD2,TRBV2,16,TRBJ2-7,CASKFGYSGGSYEQYF,TGTGCCAGCAAGTTTGGGTACAGCGGGGGTTCCTACGAGCAGTACTTC
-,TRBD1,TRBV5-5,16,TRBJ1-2,CASSLGVGQGNYGYTF,TGTGCCAGCAGCTTGGGAGTTGGACAGGGGAACTATGGCTACACCTTC
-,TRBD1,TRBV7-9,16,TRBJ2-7,CASSPGQGRLSYEQYF,TGTGCCAGCAGCCCTGGACAGGGGCGACTCTCCTACGAGCAGTACTTC
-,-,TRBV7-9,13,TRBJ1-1,CASFAGVGTEAFF,TGTGCCAGCTTTGCCGGGGTGGGAACTGAAGCTTTCTTT
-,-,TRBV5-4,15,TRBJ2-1,CASSPGTESYNEQFF,TGTGCCAGCAGCCCCGGGACGGAGTCCTACAATGAGCAGTTCTTC
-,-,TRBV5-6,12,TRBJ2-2,CASSFSGGELFF,TGTGCCAGCAGCTTTTCCGGCGGGGAGCTGTTTTTT
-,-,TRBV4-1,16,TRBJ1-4,CASSQSPGITNEKLFF,TGCGCCAGCAGCCAAAGTCCAGGCATTACTAATGAAAAACTGTTTTTT
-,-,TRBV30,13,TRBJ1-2,CAWSVRGSGGYTF,TGTGCCTGGAGTGTAAGAGGTTCTGGTGGCTACACCTTC
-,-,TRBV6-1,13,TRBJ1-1,CASYRDKNTEAFF,TGTGCCAGCTACCGGGACAAGAACACTGAAGCTTTCTTT
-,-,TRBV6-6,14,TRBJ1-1,CASTRGQGDTEAFF,TGTGCCAGCACCCGGGGGCAAGGGGACACTGAAGCTTTCTTT
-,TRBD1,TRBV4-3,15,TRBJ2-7,CASSQGSTGEAVQYF,TGCGCCAGCAGCCAAGGGTCGACAGGGGAGGCTGTGCAGTACTTC
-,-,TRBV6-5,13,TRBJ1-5,CASSPTSNQPQHF,TGTGCCAGCAGCCCTACTAGCAATCAGCCCCAGCATTTT